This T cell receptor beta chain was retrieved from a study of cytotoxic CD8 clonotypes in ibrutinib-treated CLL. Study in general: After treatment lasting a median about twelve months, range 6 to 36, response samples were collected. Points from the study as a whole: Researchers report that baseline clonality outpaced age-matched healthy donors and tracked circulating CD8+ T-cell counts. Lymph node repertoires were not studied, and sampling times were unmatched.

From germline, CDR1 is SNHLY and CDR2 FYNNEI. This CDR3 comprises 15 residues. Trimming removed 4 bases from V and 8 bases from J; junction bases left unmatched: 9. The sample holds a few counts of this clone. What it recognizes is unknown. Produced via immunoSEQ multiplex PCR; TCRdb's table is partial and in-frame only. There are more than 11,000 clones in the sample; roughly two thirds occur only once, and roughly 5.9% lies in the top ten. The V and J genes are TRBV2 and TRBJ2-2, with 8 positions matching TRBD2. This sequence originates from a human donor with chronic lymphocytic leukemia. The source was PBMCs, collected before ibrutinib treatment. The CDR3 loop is CASSGERGRDGELFF. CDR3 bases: TGTGCCAGCAGTGGGGAGCGGGGGCGAGATGGGGAGCTGTTTTTT.